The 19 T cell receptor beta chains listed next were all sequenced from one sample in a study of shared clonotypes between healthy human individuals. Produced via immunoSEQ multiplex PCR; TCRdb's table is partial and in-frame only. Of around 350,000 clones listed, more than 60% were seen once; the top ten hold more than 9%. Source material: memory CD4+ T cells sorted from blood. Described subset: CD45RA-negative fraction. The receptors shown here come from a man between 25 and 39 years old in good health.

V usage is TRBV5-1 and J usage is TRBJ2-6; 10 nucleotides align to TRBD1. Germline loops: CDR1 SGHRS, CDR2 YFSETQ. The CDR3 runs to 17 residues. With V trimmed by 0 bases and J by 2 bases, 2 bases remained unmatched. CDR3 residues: CASSLGDRGPGANVLTF. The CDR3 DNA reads TGCGCCAGCAGCTTGGGGGACAGGGGACCTGGGGCCAACGTCCTGACTTTC.

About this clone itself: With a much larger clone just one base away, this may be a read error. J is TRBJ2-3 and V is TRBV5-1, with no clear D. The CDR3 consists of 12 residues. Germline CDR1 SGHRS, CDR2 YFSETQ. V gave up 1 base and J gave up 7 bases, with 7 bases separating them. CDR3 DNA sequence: TGCGCCAGCAGCTTGAACCAAAATACGCAGTATTTT. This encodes CASSLNQNTQYF.

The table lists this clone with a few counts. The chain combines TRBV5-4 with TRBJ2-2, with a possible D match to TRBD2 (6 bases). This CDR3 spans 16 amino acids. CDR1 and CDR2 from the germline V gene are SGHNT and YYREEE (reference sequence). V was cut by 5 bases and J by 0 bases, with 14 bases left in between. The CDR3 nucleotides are TGTGCCAGCAGGAGGGGACTGAATACGAACACCGGGGAGCTGTTTTTT. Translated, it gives CASRRGLNTNTGELFF.

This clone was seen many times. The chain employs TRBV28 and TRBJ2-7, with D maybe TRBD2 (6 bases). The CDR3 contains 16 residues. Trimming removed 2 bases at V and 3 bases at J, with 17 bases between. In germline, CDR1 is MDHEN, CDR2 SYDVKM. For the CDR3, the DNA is TGTGCCAGCAGTTTAACTGGAGGGCCATCGGACTACGAGCAGTACTTC. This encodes CASSLTGGPSDYEQYF.

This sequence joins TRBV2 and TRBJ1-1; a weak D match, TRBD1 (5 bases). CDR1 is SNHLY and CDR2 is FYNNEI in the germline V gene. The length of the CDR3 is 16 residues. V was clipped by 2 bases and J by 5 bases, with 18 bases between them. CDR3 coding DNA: TGTGCCAGCAGTGAAATAGTCCAGGGAGGATGGACTGAAGCTTTCTTT. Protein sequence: CASSEIVQGGWTEAFF.

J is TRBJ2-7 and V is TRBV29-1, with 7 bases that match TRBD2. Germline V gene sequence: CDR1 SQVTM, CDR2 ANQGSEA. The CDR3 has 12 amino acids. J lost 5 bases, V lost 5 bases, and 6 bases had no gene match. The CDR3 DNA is TGCAGCGTTACGACTAGCTTCGACGAGCAGTACTTC. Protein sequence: CSVTTSFDEQYF.

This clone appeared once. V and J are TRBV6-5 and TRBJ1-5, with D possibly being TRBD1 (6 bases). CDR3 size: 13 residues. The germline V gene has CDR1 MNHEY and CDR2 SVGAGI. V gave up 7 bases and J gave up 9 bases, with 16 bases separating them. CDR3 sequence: CASTPTGSRPQHF. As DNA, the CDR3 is TGTGCCAGCACCCCGACAGGCAGCCGGCCCCAGCATTTT.

CDR3 sequence reads: CASSLLGRGPLGYTF. The CDR3 DNA is TGTGCCAGCAGTTTATTAGGCAGGGGCCCTTTAGGCTACACCTTC. This rearrangement joins TRBV27 to TRBJ1-2; tentative D call: TRBD1 (6 bases). Trimming stripped 1 base from V and 8 bases from J, with 17 bases between. The CDR3 has 15 amino acids. Germline V gene data show CDR1 as MNHEY and CDR2 as SMNVEV (reference sequence).

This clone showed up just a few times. The DNA of the CDR3 is TGTGCCAGCAGTCCGATAGTCTTTGGGGGCCGGGGCTACACCTTC. Translated: CASSPIVFGGRGYTF. The rearrangement uses TRBV28 and TRBJ1-2; tentative D call: TRBD1 (6 bases). Between the trimmed V and J ends, which lost 5 bases and 8 bases, there was a span of 21 bases. CDR3 length: 15 residues. Germline loops: CDR1 MDHEN, CDR2 SYDVKM.

CDR3 in DNA: TGTGCCAGCAGCTTAGTCAGGGATAGCAATCAGCCCCAGCATTTT. Amino acid sequence: CASSLVRDSNQPQHF. This rearrangement joins TRBV7-2 to TRBJ1-5, with D tentatively TRBD1 (5 bases). Germline CDR1 and CDR2: SGHTA and FQGNSA. The CDR3 runs 15 residues. Trimming removed 1 base at V and 0 bases at J, with 7 bases between.

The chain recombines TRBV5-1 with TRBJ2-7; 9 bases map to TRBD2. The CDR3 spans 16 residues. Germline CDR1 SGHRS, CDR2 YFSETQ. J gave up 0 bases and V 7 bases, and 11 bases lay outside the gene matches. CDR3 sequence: CASRVAGVSGSYEQYF. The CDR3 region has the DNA TGCGCCAGCCGGGTAGCGGGAGTCTCGGGCTCCTACGAGCAGTACTTC.

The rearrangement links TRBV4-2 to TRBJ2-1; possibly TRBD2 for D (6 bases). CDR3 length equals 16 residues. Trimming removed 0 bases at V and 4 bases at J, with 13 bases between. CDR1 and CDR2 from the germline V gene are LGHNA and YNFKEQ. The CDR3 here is CASSQEPSGSYNEQFF. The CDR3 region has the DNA TGTGCCAGCAGCCAAGAACCCAGCGGGTCGTACAATGAGCAGTTCTTC.

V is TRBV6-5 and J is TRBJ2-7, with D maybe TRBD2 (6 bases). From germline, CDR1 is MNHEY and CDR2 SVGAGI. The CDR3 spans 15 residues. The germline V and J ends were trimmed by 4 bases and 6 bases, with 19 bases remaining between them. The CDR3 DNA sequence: TGTGCCAGCAGTTCCCCGCTAGCGACCATGGCCGAGCAGTACTTC. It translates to CASSSPLATMAEQYF.

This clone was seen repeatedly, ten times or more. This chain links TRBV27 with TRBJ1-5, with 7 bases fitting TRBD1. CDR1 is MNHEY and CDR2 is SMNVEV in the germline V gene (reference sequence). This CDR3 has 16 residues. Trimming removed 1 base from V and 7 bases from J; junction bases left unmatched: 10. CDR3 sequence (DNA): TGTGCCAGCAGTTTATTCGGACTACAGGGGAACCAGCCCCAGCATTTT. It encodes CASSLFGLQGNQPQHF.

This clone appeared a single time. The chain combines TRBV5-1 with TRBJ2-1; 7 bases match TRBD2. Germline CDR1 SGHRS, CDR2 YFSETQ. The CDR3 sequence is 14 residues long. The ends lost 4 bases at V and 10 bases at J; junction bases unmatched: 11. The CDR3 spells CASSPQGLQREQFF. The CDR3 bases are TGCGCCAGCAGCCCTCAGGGACTACAACGGGAGCAGTTCTTC.

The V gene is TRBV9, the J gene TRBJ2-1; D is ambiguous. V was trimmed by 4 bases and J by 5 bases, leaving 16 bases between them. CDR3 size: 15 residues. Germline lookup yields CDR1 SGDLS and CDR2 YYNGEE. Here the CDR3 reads CASSTRPTTDNEQFF. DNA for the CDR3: TGTGCCAGCAGCACCCGGCCCACCACTGACAATGAGCAGTTCTTC. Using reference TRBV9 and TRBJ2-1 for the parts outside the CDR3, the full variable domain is DSGVTQTPKHLITATGQRVTLRCSPRSGDLSVYWYQQSLDQGLQFLIQYYNGEERAKGNILERFSAQQFPDLHSELNLSSLELGDSALYFCASSTRPTTDNEQFFGPGTRLTVL.

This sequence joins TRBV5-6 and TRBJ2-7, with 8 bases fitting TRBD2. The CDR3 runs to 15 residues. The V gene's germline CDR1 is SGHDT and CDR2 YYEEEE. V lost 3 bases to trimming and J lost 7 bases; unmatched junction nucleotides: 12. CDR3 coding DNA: TGTGCCAGCAGCTCGGGAGGGTATCTGGGAAGGGAGCAGTACTTC. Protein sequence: CASSSGGYLGREQYF.

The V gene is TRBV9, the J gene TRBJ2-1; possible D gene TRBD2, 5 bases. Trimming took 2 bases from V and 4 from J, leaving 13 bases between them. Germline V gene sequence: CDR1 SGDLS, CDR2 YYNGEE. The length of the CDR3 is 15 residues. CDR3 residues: CASSVTSGIYNEQFF. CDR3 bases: TGTGCCAGCAGCGTCACCAGCGGAATTTACAATGAGCAGTTCTTC.

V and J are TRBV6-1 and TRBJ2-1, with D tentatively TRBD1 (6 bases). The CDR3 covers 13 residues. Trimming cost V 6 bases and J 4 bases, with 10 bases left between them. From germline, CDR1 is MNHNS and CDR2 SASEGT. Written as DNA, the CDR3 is TGTGCCAGCAGCCCACAGGGATACAATGAGCAGTTCTTC. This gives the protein CASSPQGYNEQFF.